A single sample is the source of the 32 T cell receptor beta chains below, sequenced in a study of OX40 agonist ivuxolimab in advanced cancers. Profiling relied on immunoSEQ multiplex PCR, and the TCRdb table lists in-frame clones only, not all of them. The sample has 31,000 or so clones, roughly 89% seen once. Source: CD4+ or CD8+ T cells sorted from blood, taken in a trial of the OX40 agonist ivuxolimab. The receptor source for this set is an adult with an advanced solid tumor such as melanoma, head and neck, liver or kidney cancer.

The chain couples TRBV29-1 to TRBJ2-1; TRBD1 is a possible D gene (6 bases). The length of the CDR3 is 14 residues. The germline CDR1 and CDR2 sequences are SQVTM and ANQGSEA. V was clipped by 4 bases and J by 0 bases, with 10 bases between them. CDR3 DNA: TGCAGCGTTGCGGACAGAGACTCCTACAATGAGCAGTTCTTC. Translating gives CSVADRDSYNEQFF.

The chain employs TRBV28 and TRBJ1-3; tentative D call: TRBD1 (5 bases). Deletions cut 3 bases from V and 0 bases from J, with 6 bases between. Germline values: CDR1 MDHEN, CDR2 SYDVKM. This CDR3 comprises 14 residues. CDR3 nucleotides: TGTGCCAGCAGTTTGACAGCCTCTGGAAACACCATATATTTT. The encoded protein is CASSLTASGNTIYF. Variable domain in full (rest from reference TRBV28 and TRBJ1-3): DVKVTQSSRYLVKRTGEKVFLECVQDMDHENMFWYRQDPGLGLRLIYFSYDVKMKEKGDIPEGYSVSREKKERFSLILESASTNQTSMYLCASSLTASGNTIYFGEGSWLTVV.

CDR3: CVTQWVLLYGYTF. CDR3 sequence (DNA): TGTGTCACACAGTGGGTCCTCCTTTATGGCTACACCTTC. The chain links TRBV6-5 to TRBJ1-2, with unresolved D. This CDR3 is built from 13 residues. The germline V gene encodes CDR1 MNHEY and CDR2 SVGAGI.

The V gene is TRBV27, the J gene TRBJ1-3, with a possible D match to TRBD1 (6 bases). Looked up from germline, CDR1 is MNHEY and CDR2 is SMNVEV (reference sequence). The CDR3 consists of 15 residues. V was pared by 4 bases and J by 4 bases, with 14 bases between. The CDR3 DNA follows: TGTGCCAGCAGTTCCACAGGGTCCCCGGGAAACACCATATATTTT. This sequence encodes CASSSTGSPGNTIYF.

The chain is built from TRBV10-3 and TRBJ1-4; 7 bases agree with TRBD1. V was pared by 6 bases and J by 11 bases, with 6 bases of the junction left unmatched. The CDR3 totals 12 residues. CDR1 ENHRY and CDR2 SYGVKD come from the germline V gene. CDR3 amino acids: CAIRTGFGKLFF. For the CDR3, the DNA is TGTGCCATCAGGACAGGGTTTGGTAAACTGTTTTTT.

J is TRBJ1-4 and V is TRBV15; the D is unclear. CDR3 length: 16 amino acids. CDR1 and CDR2 (germline): LNHNV, YYDKDF (reference sequence). Trimming cost V 8 bases and J 7 bases, with 23 bases left between them. In DNA form, the CDR3 reads TGTGCCACCCTCGGATATGCGACTGGCCTTGGTGAAAAACTGTTTTTT. This codes for CATLGYATGLGEKLFF. Full variable domain (rest looked up from reference TRBV15 and TRBJ1-4): DAMVIQNPRYQVTQFGKPVTLSCSQTLNHNVMYWYQQKSSQAPKLLFHYYDKDFNNEADTPDNFQSRRPNTSFCFLDIRSPGLGDTAMYLCATLGYATGLGEKLFFGSGTQLSVL.

The V and J genes are TRBV4-1 and TRBJ1-1; maybe TRBD1 (6 bases). The germline V gene has CDR1 MGHRA and CDR2 YSYEKL. Trimming removed 2 bases from V and 1 base from J, with 8 bases in between. The CDR3 runs 14 residues. CDR3 bases: TGCGCCAGCAGCCAACCCAGGGGGAACACTGAAGCTTTCTTT. This codes for CASSQPRGNTEAFF.

The rearrangement uses TRBV19 and TRBJ2-7; D is possibly TRBD2 (6 bases). Trimming shortened V by 3 bases and J by 3 bases, and 12 bases separated the two germline ends. This CDR3 is 14 amino acids long. Germline values: CDR1 LNHDA, CDR2 SQIVND (reference sequence). For the CDR3, the DNA is TGTGCCAGTAGTATCTACTCCGGGAGCTACGAGCAGTACTTC. This encodes CASSIYSGSYEQYF.

The V call is TRBV4-1, the J call TRBJ1-3; possible D gene TRBD1, 5 bases. The CDR3 is 15 residues long. The germline CDR1 and CDR2 sequences are MGHRA and YSYEKL. Between the trimmed V and J ends, which lost 4 bases and 8 bases, there was a span of 18 bases. The DNA of the CDR3 is TGCGCCAGCAGCCCCTTCTCAGGGACGTTCGACACCATATATTTT. Protein: CASSPFSGTFDTIYF.

The rearrangement links TRBV7-9 to TRBJ2-5, with D uncertain. The CDR3 consists of 14 residues. V dropped 4 bases and J dropped 2 bases, with 11 bases sitting between them. CDR1 is SEHNR, CDR2 FQNEAQ, per germline (reference sequence). CDR3 in DNA: TGTGCCAGCAGCTCTAGGGCAGCACAAGAGACCCAGTACTTC. Translation gives CASSSRAAQETQYF.

The chain carries TRBV15 and TRBJ2-5; 7 bases are a match to TRBD2. Germline lookup yields CDR1 LNHNV and CDR2 YYDKDF (reference sequence). This CDR3 is built from 13 residues. Trimming cost V 6 bases and J 3 bases; bases outside gene matches: 4. The CDR3 loop is CATRPSGEETQYF. The CDR3, as DNA: TGTGCCACCAGACCCAGCGGGGAAGAGACCCAGTACTTC.

This chain joins TRBV7-2 and TRBJ2-2; D perhaps matches TRBD2 (6 bases). The ends were cut back, 0 bases at V and 6 bases at J, with 23 bases in the middle. This CDR3 is built from 19 residues. CDR1 SGHTA and CDR2 FQGNSA come from the germline V gene. The DNA of the CDR3 is TGTGCCAGCAGCTTAGCAGGGAGGTGGAGACTAGAACGCCCCGGGGAGCTGTTTTTT. Translating it yields CASSLAGRWRLERPGELFF.

The CDR3 sequence: CSVKNRNSYEQYF. The CDR3 nucleotides read TGCAGCGTTAAGAACAGAAACTCCTACGAGCAGTACTTC. The chain recombines TRBV29-1 with TRBJ2-7; no clear D. V shed 5 bases and J shed 0 bases, with 11 bases lying between them. Looked up from germline, CDR1 is SQVTM and CDR2 is ANQGSEA. The CDR3 sequence is 13 residues long.

There are a few counts of this clone. This chain links TRBV5-1 with TRBJ2-7; no clear D gene. This CDR3 has 13 residues. Germline values: CDR1 SGHRS, CDR2 YFSETQ. The V end lost 5 bases, the J end lost 2 bases, and 11 bases lay between the germline ends. CDR3 sequence reads: CASRGSLTYEQYF. The CDR3 region has the DNA TGCGCCAGCAGGGGAAGTCTGACCTACGAGCAGTACTTC.

CDR3: CASSLSSPEGFQPQHF. The CDR3 nucleotides read TGTGCCAGCAGTTTATCATCGCCGGAGGGTTTTCAGCCCCAGCATTTT. V gene TRBV27 combines with J gene TRBJ1-5; D ambiguous. This CDR3 is built from 16 residues. V was trimmed by 0 bases and J by 6 bases, leaving 15 bases between them. Germline assignment: CDR1 MNHEY and CDR2 SMNVEV (reference sequence).

The chain employs TRBV7-3 and TRBJ2-2; the D gene is possibly TRBD2 (6 bases). The CDR3 loop spans 16 amino acids. Germline V gene sequence: CDR1 SGHTA, CDR2 FQGTGA. Trimming removed 5 bases from V and 6 bases from J, with 19 bases in between. The CDR3 nucleotides read TGTGCCAGCAGCCCCGCGGGGCAGGGCGGTGCCGGGGAGCTGTTTTTT. It codes for CASSPAGQGGAGELFF.

The chain is built from TRBV9 and TRBJ2-7; D is unclear. Trimming cost V 1 base and J 6 bases, with 14 bases left between them. Germline CDR1 reads SGDLS; CDR2 reads YYNGEE. This CDR3 region has 14 residues. The CDR3 coding sequence is TGTGCCAGCAGCGTAAGGGCGGTACTTGGCGAGCAGTACTTC. Protein: CASSVRAVLGEQYF.

Of note for this clone: The sample contains more than one DNA sequence encoding this CDR3. This rearrangement joins TRBV14 to TRBJ2-1, with D possibly being TRBD1 (6 bases). The length of the CDR3 is 17 residues. CDR1 and CDR2 from the germline V gene are SGHDN and FVKESK. V lost 0 bases and J lost 5, with 17 bases in between. DNA for the CDR3: TGTGCCAGCAGCCAAGATTTCACAGGGTCCACGGACAATGAGCAGTTCTTC. Residues: CASSQDFTGSTDNEQFF.

The rearrangement links TRBV7-3 to TRBJ2-7, with 9 bases lining up with TRBD2. In germline, CDR1 is SGHTA, CDR2 FQGTGA. V gave up 5 bases and J gave up 6 bases; unmatched junction bases: 8. CDR3 length: 14 amino acids. The CDR3 spells CASSPGTSPLEQYF. The CDR3 DNA is TGTGCCAGCAGCCCCGGGACTAGCCCCCTCGAGCAGTACTTC.

The V call is TRBV7-6, the J call TRBJ1-2; D is uncertain. This CDR3 contains 13 residues. Trimming removed 5 bases from V and 4 bases from J, with 11 bases in between. The germline gives CDR1 SGHVS, CDR2 FNYEAQ. This chain's CDR3 is CASSADSSYGYTF. The CDR3 DNA follows: TGTGCCAGCAGCGCGGATAGCAGCTATGGCTACACCTTC.

This CDR3 is CASSPTDPNTEAFF. The CDR3 bases are TGTGCCAGCAGCCCAACGGACCCAAACACTGAAGCTTTCTTT. The rearrangement joins TRBV11-2 to TRBJ1-1, with D unresolved. V shed 5 bases and J shed 2 bases, with 12 bases lying between them. This CDR3 is 14 amino acids long. CDR1 and CDR2 from the germline V gene are SGHAT and FQNNGV. Combining the CDR3 with reference TRBV11-2 and TRBJ1-1 gives the whole variable domain EAGVAQSPRYKIIEKRQSVAFWCNPISGHATLYWYQQILGQGPKLLIQFQNNGVVDDSQLPKDRFSAERLKGVDSTLKIQPAKLEDSAVYLCASSPTDPNTEAFFGQGTRLTVV.

V is TRBV9 and J is TRBJ1-3; 8 bases fit TRBD1. Trimming took 3 bases from V and 0 from J; bases not matched to a gene: 8. Germline V gene lookup returns CDR1 SGDLS and CDR2 YYNGEE. The CDR3 runs 17 residues. The CDR3 DNA sequence: TGTGCCAGCAGCGAGGTACCGGGACAGGACTCTGGAAACACCATATATTTT. Protein product: CASSEVPGQDSGNTIYF.

The V gene is TRBV7-9, the J gene TRBJ2-7, with D unresolved. The CDR3 totals 12 residues. The germline CDR1 and CDR2 sequences are SEHNR and FQNEAQ (reference sequence). The germline V and J ends were trimmed by 5 bases and 2 bases, with 7 bases remaining between them. The CDR3 region has the DNA TGTGCCAGCAGCGCCCACCCCTACGAGCAGTACTTC. Protein sequence: CASSAHPYEQYF.

The J gene is TRBJ2-2, the V gene TRBV10-3; D unclear. The CDR3 has 14 amino acids. Looked up from germline, CDR1 is ENHRY and CDR2 is SYGVKD. V was pared by 3 bases and J by 0 bases, with 5 bases between. The CDR3 DNA is TGTGCCATCAGTGACAGTGCGAACACCGGGGAGCTGTTTTTT. This codes for CAISDSANTGELFF.

To note about this clone: The junction departs from germline at one end; a sequencing error may be responsible. The chain links TRBV7-7 to TRBJ2-5, with D uncertain. From germline, CDR1 is SSHAT and CDR2 FNYEAQ (reference sequence). The CDR3 consists of 18 residues. The CDR3 is CASSLAPRLLRPHETQYF. CDR3 sequence (DNA): TGTGCTAGCAGCTTAGCCCCCCGCCTACTTAGACCCCACGAGACCCAGTACTTC.

This clone was recorded a few times. A junction boundary mismatches the germline segment, possibly from a read error. The chain employs TRBV7-7 and TRBJ1-3; the match to TRBD1 covers 9 bases. There are 15 residues in the CDR3. Germline V gene data show CDR1 as SSHAT and CDR2 as FNYEAQ (reference sequence). The CDR3 spells CASSKDRGAGNTIYF. CDR3 nucleotide sequence: TGTGCTAGCAGCAAGGACAGGGGCGCTGGAAACACCATATATTTT. Full variable domain (rest looked up from reference TRBV7-7 and TRBJ1-3): GAGVSQSPRYKVTKRGQDVTLRCDPISSHATLYWYQQALGQGPEFLTYFNYEAQPDKSGLPSDRFSAERPEGSISTLTIQRTEQRDSAMYRCASSKDRGAGNTIYFGEGSWLTVV.

The chain links TRBV27 to TRBJ1-1; D is unresolved. V was clipped by 3 bases and J by 1 base, with 9 bases between them. The germline V gene encodes CDR1 MNHEY and CDR2 SMNVEV (reference sequence). The CDR3 totals 14 residues. The CDR3 DNA reads TGTGCCAGCAGTTTCGGAGCCTCGAACACTGAAGCTTTCTTT. Encoded protein: CASSFGASNTEAFF.

The chain couples TRBV18 to TRBJ2-7; 7 bases are a match to TRBD1. In germline, CDR1 is KGHSH, CDR2 LQKENI. Unmatched junction bases numbered 7, after V lost 5 bases and J lost 6 bases. This CDR3 contains 13 residues. The CDR3, as DNA: TGTGCCAGCTCAGACGGGACAGCCATCGAGCAGTACTTC. It encodes CASSDGTAIEQYF.

The V gene is TRBV6-5, the J gene TRBJ2-5, with D hard to call. With 3 bases removed from V and 2 bases from J, the gap between germline ends came to 4 bases. Germline CDR1 is MNHEY and CDR2 is SVGAGI. The CDR3 has 12 residues. CDR3: CASSYSQETQYF. In DNA, the CDR3 is TGTGCCAGCAGTTATTCACAAGAGACCCAGTACTTC.

The rearrangement joins TRBV9 to TRBJ1-5; D is undetermined. CDR3 length: 14 amino acids. Germline lookup yields CDR1 SGDLS and CDR2 YYNGEE. V was cut by 0 bases and J by 3 bases, with 7 bases left in between. DNA of the CDR3: TGTGCCAGCAGCGTAGGCCAGTTCAATCAGCCCCAGCATTTT. Amino acids: CASSVGQFNQPQHF.

This chain joins TRBV6-1 and TRBJ2-5; 7 nucleotides match TRBD1. TRBJ2-7 matches the DNA end more closely, so the J call is doubtful. This CDR3 is 12 amino acids long. In germline, CDR1 is MNHNS, CDR2 SASEGT. The DNA of the CDR3 is TGTGCCATCCGACAGGGTAGAAACGAGCAGTACTTC. Its translation is CAIRQGRNEQYF.

This clone is medium-sized (0.01 to 0.1%). The rearrangement joins TRBV11-2 to TRBJ1-2; D ambiguous. The length of the CDR3 is 12 residues. Trimming took 5 bases from V and 3 from J, leaving 7 bases between them. Germline lookup yields CDR1 SGHAT and CDR2 FQNNGV. CDR3 coding DNA: TGTGCCAGCAGCCTCGGAGACTATGGCTACACCTTC. This gives the protein CASSLGDYGYTF.